The text below deals with one T cell receptor (beta chain). No antigen is known for it. Per sample, extraction of total RNA gave at least 6 micrograms in every case. The sample is drawn from a study of blood T cells in healthy people across ages. Study-wide results and limits: There were more naive CD4+ cells and higher diversity in long-lived donors than in aged donors.

A second PCR, run for roughly 7 to 12 cycles, used a sample-barcoded 5' primer plus a J-beta primer mix. Every cDNA molecule bore a tag from a template-switch adaptor containing 12 random nucleotides. Paired-end reads containing CDR3 totaled no fewer than 3 million for each sample. TCRdb re-derived calls from the 5' RACE reads in MiXCR, one entry per CDR3 protein. Of approximately 850,000 distinct CDR3 sequences in the sample, around 42% are singletons; the top ten hold 15% to 25%. The specimen was blood. This TCR was recovered from a man in his fifties or sixties in good health.

CDR3: CASSQDFVSETQYF. The CDR3 nucleotides read TGTGCCAGCAGCCAAGATTTCGTGTCAGAGACCCAGTACTTC. V and J are TRBV3-1 and TRBJ2-5; D is unresolved. The germline gives CDR1 LGHDT, CDR2 YNNKEL (reference sequence). Deletions cut 0 bases from V and 4 bases from J, with 9 bases between. The CDR3 contains 14 residues.